The rows below give T cell receptor beta chains drawn from one sample of a study of Tregs in tolerant kidney transplant recipients. Some clones are missing from TCRdb's copy, which holds only in-frame ones; the method was immunoSEQ multiplex PCR. The sample lists about 64,000 clones, roughly 86% seen once, with roughly 4% in the top ten. The sequencing here drew on CD4+ T cells from blood (PBMCs), taken 6 months after the transplant. The receptors were sampled from a human patient who received a combined kidney and bone marrow transplant. These T cells may partly come from the graft donor. Each CDR3 is given with its conserved first and last residue. The order of the fields is CDR3 length, clone size, V gene, D gene, J gene, CDR3 DNA, CDR3 protein. D genes are given only for firm matches. The size of a clone is reported for some rows only, either as once, few or many, or as a class for expanded clones.

12	-	TRBV7-8	-	TRBJ2-1	TGTGCCAGTTCCTGGGCCGACAATGAGCAGTTCTTC	CASSWADNEQFF
15	-	TRBV30	TRBD2	TRBJ2-4	TGTGCCTGGGAATTAGCGGGGGTAGCCAAAAACATTCAGTACTTC	CAWELAGVAKNIQYF
15	-	TRBV7-2	-	TRBJ2-2	TGTGCCAGCAGCTTAGTGCTAGGGGGACCCGGGGAGCTGTTTTTT	CASSLVLGGPGELFF
17	-	TRBV7-2	TRBD2	TRBJ2-1	TGTGCCAGCAGCTTATGGACTAGCGGGAGTATAAACAATGAGCAGTTCTTC	CASSLWTSGSINNEQFF
14	-	TRBV6-1	-	TRBJ2-5	TGTGCCAGCAGTGTCGGACAGTCCCAAGAGACCCAGTACTTC	CASSVGQSQETQYF
14	-	TRBV10-1	-	TRBJ2-6	TGCGCCAGCAGTGAGCGCTCTGGGGCCAACGTCCTGACTTTC	CASSERSGANVLTF
16	-	TRBV19	TRBD1	TRBJ1-2	TGTGCCAGTAGAAATCGATGGACAGGGGCCCGATATGGCTACACCTTC	CASRNRWTGARYGYTF
16	-	TRBV27	TRBD1	TRBJ2-4	TGTGCCAGCAGTATCCGGGACAGGCACTCTAAAAACATTCAGTACTTC	CASSIRDRHSKNIQYF
16	-	TRBV14	TRBD2	TRBJ2-7	TGTGCCAGCAGCCAAGCATTGGGACTAGCGGAACCTGAGCAGTACTTC	CASSQALGLAEPEQYF
13	few	TRBV18	TRBD1	TRBJ1-4	TGTGCCAGCTCTGGGACAGGTCTGGAGAAACTGTTTTTT	CASSGTGLEKLFF
15	-	TRBV28	-	TRBJ2-2	TGTGCCAGCAGTGTGCCCAGGGTCGGCACCGGGGAGCTGTTTTTT	CASSVPRVGTGELFF
14	few	TRBV7-2	-	TRBJ1-4	TGTGCCAGCAGCCCCAGTTCGGGTGTGGAAAAACTGTTTTTT	CASSPSSGVEKLFF
14	-	TRBV19	TRBD1	TRBJ2-3	TGTGCCAGTCGCGGCAGGGGGCAAATGGATACGCAGTATTTT	CASRGRGQMDTQYF
16	-	TRBV5-1	TRBD1	TRBJ1-3	TGCGCCAGCAGCTTGGTAACAGGGGAAACTGGAAACACCATATATTTT	CASSLVTGETGNTIYF
13	-	TRBV29-1	-	TRBJ1-3	TGCAGCGGTTCAGCGAGCTCTGGAAACACCATATATTTT	CSGSASSGNTIYF
15	-	TRBV9	TRBD1	TRBJ1-2	TGTGCCAGCAGCGTACAGACAGGGGGCGCTTATGGCTACACCTTC	CASSVQTGGAYGYTF
15	-	TRBV5-1	TRBD1	TRBJ1-2	TGCGCCAGCAGCCCGGGAGGACAGGGCCACTATGGCTACACCTTC	CASSPGGQGHYGYTF
13	-	TRBV9	-	TRBJ2-5	TGTGCCAGCAGCGTAGGGGGCGTTGAGACCCAGTACTTC	CASSVGGVETQYF
12	-	TRBV5-5	-	TRBJ1-2	TGTGCCAGCAGAACCGGGAGATATGGCTACACCTTC	CASRTGRYGYTF
20	-	TRBV6-1	-	TRBJ2-1	TGTGCCAGCAGTGAAAATTCGGCGGCGGCCGTAGGACAGGGAGGGGATGAGCAGTTCTTC	CASSENSAAAVGQGGDEQFF
14	-	TRBV18	-	TRBJ1-1	TGTGCCAGCTCAGGGCCCTTCCGTTTCACTGAAGCTTTCTTT	CASSGPFRFTEAFF
18	-	TRBV11-2	-	TRBJ2-1	TGTGCCAGCAGCTTACTCGGGGTAGGCAAGAGCTCCTACAATGAGCAGTTCTTC	CASSLLGVGKSSYNEQFF
13	-	TRBV7-7	TRBD1	TRBJ2-5	TGTGCCAGCAGCTCGACAGGGTCGGGGACCCAGTACTTC	CASSSTGSGTQYF
16	-	TRBV7-9	TRBD2	TRBJ2-1	TGTGCCAGCAGCAAAACCGGGACTAGCGGGAAAAATGAGCAGTTCTTC	CASSKTGTSGKNEQFF
15	-	TRBV15	-	TRBJ2-3	TGTGCCACCAGCAGAGAAGGCAGGAGCACAGATACGCAGTATTTT	CATSREGRSTDTQYF
16	-	TRBV28	TRBD1	TRBJ2-7	TGTGCCAGCAGCGCCTTTGACTTGGGACAGTCCTACGAGCAGTACTTC	CASSAFDLGQSYEQYF
19	-	TRBV9	TRBD2	TRBJ2-7	TGTGCCAGCAGCGTAGGGTCTAGCGGGGCCCAACCAATCCCGTACGAGCAGTACTTC	CASSVGSSGAQPIPYEQYF
14	-	TRBV7-2	-	TRBJ2-2	TGTGCCAGCAGCTTAGCGGGAGCCACCGGGGAGCTGTTTTTT	CASSLAGATGELFF
12	-	TRBV6-5	-	TRBJ2-3	TGTGCCGGGGGCCGCCGTGGAGATACGCAGTATTTT	CAGGRRGDTQYF
15	few	TRBV25-1	TRBD1	TRBJ2-1	TGTGCCAGCAGTGTAACAGGGGGCTCCTACAATGAGCAGTTCTTC	CASSVTGGSYNEQFF
14	-	TRBV15	-	TRBJ1-3	TGTGCCACCAGCAGAGGGACAGCTGGAAACACCATATATTTT	CATSRGTAGNTIYF
13	-	TRBV29-1	-	TRBJ2-1	TGCAGCAGCCCCTATCCGGGGTACAATGAGCAGTTCTTC	CSSPYPGYNEQFF
16	few	TRBV9	-	TRBJ1-2	TGTGCCAGCAGCGTAGAGGATCGGGACACTGTCTATGGCTACACCTTC	CASSVEDRDTVYGYTF
17	-	TRBV6-8	TRBD1	TRBJ2-3	TGTGCCAGCAGTTTCCCGGGACAGTCAAATAGCACAGATACGCAGTATTTT	CASSFPGQSNSTDTQYF
12	-	TRBV5-6	-	TRBJ2-1	TGTGCCAGCAGCTTGGTAAGAGGTGAGCAGTTCTTC	CASSLVRGEQFF
16	-	TRBV19	TRBD1	TRBJ2-7	TGTGCCAGTAGTCTGACCGGGACAGGGTTATCCTACGAGCAGTACTTC	CASSLTGTGLSYEQYF
15	-	TRBV4-1	TRBD1	TRBJ2-1	TGCGCCAGCAGCCCCCGGGACAGGGGAGGGAATGAGCAGTTCTTC	CASSPRDRGGNEQFF